The 28 T cell receptor beta chains listed next were all sequenced from one sample in a study of shared clonotypes between healthy human individuals. Sequencing used immunoSEQ multiplex PCR; TCRdb keeps in-frame clones, though not all of them. The data contain about 2,500,000 clones, more than 80% of them singletons. The material sequenced was naive CD4+ T cells sorted from blood. Sample subset: CD45RA+ positively selected. The receptors originated from a man between 18 and 35 years old in good health.

This clone was observed a single time. The rearrangement uses TRBV29-1 and TRBJ2-5; 9 bases are shared with TRBD1. From germline, CDR1 is SQVTM and CDR2 ANQGSEA. The CDR3 consists of 12 residues. V dropped 5 bases and J dropped 4; count of bases not matched to a gene: 2. CDR3 coding DNA: TGCAGCGTTAAACAGGGGGCAGAGACCCAGTACTTC. Protein sequence: CSVKQGAETQYF.

This clone was observed once. V gene TRBV4-1 combines with J gene TRBJ2-1; 7 bases match TRBD1. This CDR3 spans 16 amino acids. The V gene end was trimmed by 4 bases and the J gene end by 4 bases; junction bases not matched to a gene: 10. The germline gives CDR1 MGHRA, CDR2 YSYEKL. In DNA form, the CDR3 reads TGCGCCAGCAGCCCTAAAGTGCAGGGGGTTTACAATGAGCAGTTCTTC. Encoded protein: CASSPKVQGVYNEQFF.

Regarding this clone: Other nucleotide sequences from this sample produce the same CDR3. This rearrangement joins TRBV7-2 to TRBJ2-7; 7 nucleotides agree with TRBD1. Germline V gene sequence: CDR1 SGHTA, CDR2 FQGNSA. With V trimmed by 2 bases and J by 1 base, 5 bases remained unmatched. There are 15 residues in the CDR3. In nucleotides, the CDR3 is TGTGCCAGCAGCTTATCGACAGGGACGTCCTACGAGCAGTACTTC. Translated: CASSLSTGTSYEQYF.

This clone was counted a single time. Distinct nucleotide sequences in the sample also encode this CDR3. The chain carries TRBV6-5 and TRBJ2-6; the D gene is possibly TRBD1 (6 bases). Trimming removed 5 bases at V and 1 base at J, with 9 bases between. Germline CDR1 MNHEY, CDR2 SVGAGI. CDR3 length: 15 amino acids. The CDR3 nucleotides are TGTGCCAGCAGTGCCAGGGGATCTGGGGCCAACGTCCTGACTTTC. It specifies CASSARGSGANVLTF.

The chain combines TRBV9 with TRBJ2-3, with 9 bases lining up with TRBD2. Losses at the gene ends were 3 bases for V and 4 bases for J; bases not matched to a gene: 6. The length of the CDR3 is 15 residues. Germline assignment: CDR1 SGDLS and CDR2 YYNGEE. This CDR3 reads CASSALSGSSDTQYF. In DNA form, the CDR3 reads TGTGCCAGCAGCGCCCTTAGCGGGAGTTCAGATACGCAGTATTTT.

The chain links TRBV10-3 to TRBJ1-3; no definite D call. Looked up from germline, CDR1 is ENHRY and CDR2 is SYGVKD. The V end was cut by 6 bases, the J end by 3 bases, with 12 bases between. This CDR3 has 14 amino acids. CDR3 loop: CAISDGDFGNTIYF. The CDR3 region has the DNA TGTGCCATCAGCGACGGGGATTTTGGAAACACCATATATTTT.

A note on this clone: Within the sample, other DNA sequences also encode this same CDR3. The chain couples TRBV5-1 to TRBJ2-5, with D maybe TRBD1 (6 bases). The length of the CDR3 is 13 residues. V was shortened by 5 bases and J by 4 bases, with 12 bases between the two germline ends. Germline CDR1 reads SGHRS; CDR2 reads YFSETQ. The CDR3 DNA reads as TGCGCCAGCAGTCCTGACAGGCTAGAGACCCAGTACTTC. This codes for CASSPDRLETQYF.

The chain links TRBV9 to TRBJ2-3; D is possibly TRBD1 or TRBD2 (5 bases each). This CDR3 spans 16 amino acids. CDR1 SGDLS and CDR2 YYNGEE come from the germline V gene. V was clipped by 4 bases and J by 3 bases, with 18 bases between them. CDR3 sequence reads: CASSPRGVVGTDTQYF. The CDR3 nucleotides are TGTGCCAGCAGCCCCCGAGGGGTTGTCGGGACAGATACGCAGTATTTT. Supplemented by reference TRBV9 and TRBJ2-3, the full variable domain reads DSGVTQTPKHLITATGQRVTLRCSPRSGDLSVYWYQQSLDQGLQFLIQYYNGEERAKGNILERFSAQQFPDLHSELNLSSLELGDSALYFCASSPRGVVGTDTQYFGPGTRLTVL.

The chain is built from TRBV11-1 and TRBJ1-6, with D maybe TRBD1 (5 bases). V shed 2 bases and J shed 7 bases, with 12 bases lying between them. Looked up from germline, CDR1 is SGHAT and CDR2 is FQDESV (reference sequence). CDR3 size: 15 residues. This CDR3 reads CASSLTQGGNSPLHF. In nucleotides, the CDR3 is TGTGCCAGCAGCTTAACGCAGGGTGGCAATTCACCCCTCCACTTT. Full variable domain (outside the CDR3, taken from reference TRBV11-1 and TRBJ1-6): EAEVAQSPRYKITEKSQAVAFWCDPISGHATLYWYRQILGQGPELLVQFQDESVVDDSQLPKDRFSAERLKGVDSTLKIQPAELGDSAMYLCASSLTQGGNSPLHFGNGTRLTVT.

V usage is TRBV11-2 and J usage is TRBJ2-1, with TRBD1 identical over 12 bases. After removal of 1 base from V and 5 bases from J, the junction contained 6 bases not matched to a gene. Germline V gene sequence: CDR1 SGHAT, CDR2 FQNNGV. This CDR3 spans 17 amino acids. Written as DNA, the CDR3 is TGTGCCAGCAGCTTAGTGTGGGACAGGGGGCGGAACAATGAGCAGTTCTTC. Translating it yields CASSLVWDRGRNNEQFF.

The chain combines TRBV9 with TRBJ1-5; D not resolved. The CDR3 totals 13 residues. In germline, CDR1 is SGDLS, CDR2 YYNGEE. V shed 0 bases and J shed 8 bases, with 9 bases lying between them. CDR3 sequence reads: CASSVEDGKPQHF. The CDR3 coding sequence is TGTGCCAGCAGCGTAGAGGACGGTAAGCCCCAGCATTTT.

The V call is TRBV19, the J call TRBJ2-7, with TRBD1 matching over 7 bases. CDR3 length: 14 residues. Germline values: CDR1 LNHDA, CDR2 SQIVND (reference sequence). Trimming cost V 8 bases and J 3 bases; bases outside gene matches: 10. The CDR3, as DNA: TGTGCCAGTGGACCTTTGGGACAGAGCTACGAGCAGTACTTC. Translated, it gives CASGPLGQSYEQYF. Variable domain in full (rest from reference TRBV19 and TRBJ2-7): DGGITQSPKYLFRKEGQNVTLSCEQNLNHDAMYWYRQDPGQGLRLIYYSQIVNDFQKGDIAEGYSVSREKKESFPLTVTSAQKNPTAFYLCASGPLGQSYEQYFGPGTRLTVT.

This sequence joins TRBV5-1 and TRBJ2-2; D may be TRBD1 (6 bases). The CDR3 runs to 17 residues. V shed 5 bases and J shed 5 bases, with 22 bases lying between them. The germline V gene encodes CDR1 SGHRS and CDR2 YFSETQ. The CDR3 loop reads CASRPFRTGLETGELFF. CDR3 in DNA: TGCGCCAGCAGGCCATTCCGAACAGGGTTGGAAACCGGGGAGCTGTTTTTT.

This clone was seen just once. The chain uses TRBV2 and TRBJ2-4, with 12 positions matching TRBD1. This CDR3 has 16 amino acids. Germline loops: CDR1 SNHLY, CDR2 FYNNEI. With V trimmed by 6 bases and J by 8 bases, 11 bases remained unmatched. The CDR3: CASRKGGQGAGDIQYF. The CDR3 DNA follows: TGTGCCAGCAGGAAGGGGGGACAGGGGGCGGGAGACATTCAGTACTTC.

The rearrangement joins TRBV18 to TRBJ2-2; 9 bases fit TRBD2. Per the germline V gene, CDR1 is KGHSH and CDR2 is LQKENI. This CDR3 comprises 16 residues. V shed 4 bases and J 5 bases; nucleotides not matched to a gene: 8. The CDR3 DNA sequence: TGTGCCAGCTCACTTGTATTAGCGGGAGCAACCGGGGAGCTGTTTTTT. Amino acids: CASSLVLAGATGELFF.

The chain links TRBV7-9 to TRBJ2-4; no firm D call. This CDR3 contains 15 residues. CDR1 SEHNR and CDR2 FQNEAQ come from the germline V gene (reference sequence). Trimming stripped 1 base from V and 3 bases from J, with 10 bases between. DNA of the CDR3: TGTGCCAGCAGCTTAGAAGAGTTGGGCAAAAACATTCAGTACTTC. As protein: CASSLEELGKNIQYF.

Points on this clone: The same CDR3 also results from other DNA sequences found in this sample. The chain has TRBV5-4 and TRBJ2-3; weak D call: TRBD2 (5 bases). The CDR3 sequence is 13 residues long. Germline CDR1 SGHNT, CDR2 YYREEE (reference sequence). Trimming pared 2 bases from V and 4 bases from J, leaving 8 bases between. The chain's CDR3 is CASSLTGADTQYF. In DNA, the CDR3 is TGTGCCAGCAGCTTAACCGGGGCAGATACGCAGTATTTT.

The chain combines TRBV7-2 with TRBJ2-3, with 9 bases lining up with TRBD2. Germline V gene sequence: CDR1 SGHTA, CDR2 FQGNSA. The CDR3 runs 14 residues. The J segment lost 3 bases and the V segment lost 3 bases, leaving 1 base of the junction unmatched. Written as DNA, the CDR3 is TGTGCCAGCAGCTTGGGACTAGCTACAGATACGCAGTATTTT. Its protein product is CASSLGLATDTQYF.

The gene calls are TRBV15 and TRBJ1-2; 8 nucleotides line up with TRBD1. The CDR3 is 18 residues long. From germline, CDR1 is LNHNV and CDR2 YYDKDF (reference sequence). V dropped 5 bases and J dropped 0; count of bases not matched to a gene: 14. In DNA form, the CDR3 reads TGTGCCACCAGCTCAAATAAAATAGACAGGGGAACTAACTATGGCTACACCTTC. Amino acid sequence: CATSSNKIDRGTNYGYTF.

V is TRBV19 and J is TRBJ1-5; possible D gene TRBD1, 5 bases. Germline V lookup: CDR1 LNHDA, CDR2 SQIVND (reference sequence). The CDR3 runs to 14 residues. V lost 5 bases, J lost 4 bases, and 12 bases lay in between. CDR3 sequence (DNA): TGTGCCAGTAGTGGCAGGGAAATGAATCAGCCCCAGCATTTT. This sequence encodes CASSGREMNQPQHF.

The chain links TRBV4-2 to TRBJ1-6; 10 bases fit TRBD1. Per the germline V gene, CDR1 is LGHNA and CDR2 is YNFKEQ. The trim removed 0 bases at V and 6 bases at J, leaving 8 bases unmatched. CDR3 length equals 18 residues. Here the CDR3 reads CASSQDPIGQGVNSPLHF. CDR3 DNA: TGTGCCAGCAGCCAAGATCCTATCGGACAGGGGGTTAATTCACCCCTCCACTTT.

The V call is TRBV19, the J call TRBJ2-1, with 11 bases aligning to TRBD2. The CDR3 runs 18 residues. With V trimmed by 4 bases and J by 0 bases, 8 bases remained unmatched. The germline gives CDR1 LNHDA, CDR2 SQIVND (reference sequence). This CDR3 reads CASSTHRLAGSSYNEQFF. CDR3 in DNA: TGTGCCAGTAGTACCCATAGACTAGCGGGGAGCTCCTACAATGAGCAGTTCTTC.

The chain employs TRBV5-1 and TRBJ2-3; either TRBD1 or TRBD2 may fit D (6 bases each). Germline lookup yields CDR1 SGHRS and CDR2 YFSETQ. This CDR3 contains 17 residues. Deletions cut 5 bases from V and 4 bases from J, with 23 bases between. The CDR3 coding sequence is TGCGCCAGCAGTCTTCTCGGGGGCTTACTCAATTCAGATACGCAGTATTTT. Translating it yields CASSLLGGLLNSDTQYF.

The rearrangement uses TRBV19 and TRBJ2-6; D is unresolved. CDR3 size: 16 residues. Germline loops: CDR1 LNHDA, CDR2 SQIVND (reference sequence). The germline V and J ends were trimmed by 1 base and 5 bases, with 12 bases remaining between them. DNA of the CDR3: TGTGCCAGTAGTATAGGGTGGGATGTTAGGGCCAACGTCCTGACTTTC. Its translation is CASSIGWDVRANVLTF.

The chain has TRBV4-2 and TRBJ2-7; perhaps TRBD2 as D (5 bases). V was clipped by 1 base and J by 1 base, with 14 bases between them. Germline loops: CDR1 LGHNA, CDR2 YNFKEQ. CDR3 length: 16 residues. The CDR3 region has the DNA TGTGCCAGCAGCCAAGCAGACGGACTCCATTCCTACGAGCAGTACTTC. It is translated as CASSQADGLHSYEQYF.

The chain has TRBV20-1 and TRBJ2-1, with no clear D. Deletions cut 6 bases from V and 10 bases from J, with 13 bases between. Germline CDR1 is DFQATT and CDR2 is SNEGSKA (reference sequence). The CDR3 runs to 11 residues. This CDR3 reads CSAPTVWEQFF. In DNA, the CDR3 is TGCAGTGCACCGACCGTATGGGAGCAGTTCTTC.

The chain employs TRBV27 and TRBJ1-6, with D perhaps TRBD1 (6 bases). Germline V gene lookup returns CDR1 MNHEY and CDR2 SMNVEV (reference sequence). Trimming left V 2 bases short and J 3 bases short, with 20 bases between. The CDR3 covers 19 residues. The CDR3 sequence: CASSLATGHLFLYNSPLHF. In nucleotides, the CDR3 is TGTGCCAGCAGTTTAGCGACGGGACACTTATTCCTCTATAATTCACCCCTCCACTTT.

The chain has TRBV7-3 and TRBJ2-1; D is possibly TRBD1 (5 bases). The CDR3 is 12 amino acids. Trimming removed 2 bases at V and 6 bases at J, with 5 bases between. Germline V gene sequence: CDR1 SGHTA, CDR2 FQGTGA. This CDR3 is CASSLDSNEQFF. CDR3 bases: TGTGCCAGCAGCTTAGACAGCAATGAGCAGTTCTTC.